The entry below describes one T cell receptor (beta chain). In germline, CDR1 is SGHNT, CDR2 YYREEE (reference sequence). The CDR3 spans 14 residues. V shed 5 bases and J shed 7 bases, with 16 bases lying between them. Time point of the sample: neoterminal ileum biopsy at postoperative endoscopy, about 6 months after surgery. Included were adult ileal or ileocolonic Crohn's patients indicated for ileocolonic resection. This record comes from a study of T cell repertoires in ileal Crohn's disease. Across the whole study: Median disease duration was around eight years; 30% to 35% smoked at surgery. All patients had surgery for stricturing (61%) or penetrating (39%) disease. Biopsies of the neoterminal ileum at postoperative colonoscopy form M6 samples.

Assay used: immunoSEQ multiplex PCR; TCRdb lists only in-frame clones, some missing. The sample lists over 15,000 clones; 72% were seen once. The sequence derives from an adult with Crohn's disease. The chain links TRBV5-4 to TRBJ2-1; a possible D gene is TRBD1 (5 bases). Sequencing was done on a sample of ileal tissue. The CDR3 here is CASRVTAMGNEQFF. As DNA, the CDR3 is TGTGCCAGCAGGGTGACAGCCATGGGTAATGAGCAGTTCTTC.